A single sample gave rise to the 9 T cell receptor beta chains below, sequenced in a study of T cell responses to AZD1222 COVID-19 vaccine. Sequencing used immunoSEQ multiplex PCR; TCRdb keeps in-frame clones, though not all of them. The sample carries about 86,000 clones, 88% recorded once. Sequenced here: peripheral blood, sampled 28 days after the second AZD1222 dose. These receptors originate from an adult who received the AZD1222 COVID-19 vaccine.

CDR3 in amino acids: CASSPQTSRLAKNIQYF. The CDR3 DNA follows: TGTGCCAGCAGTCCCCAGACTAGCCGGCTAGCCAAAAACATTCAGTACTTC. The chain links TRBV3-1 (or the pseudogene TRBV3-2) to TRBJ2-4; 7 bases are a match to TRBD2. The CDR3 spans 17 residues. V dropped 6 bases and J dropped 0; count of bases not matched to a gene: 11. Germline CDR1 reads LGHDT; CDR2 reads YNNKEL (reference sequence).

In this sample, this clone turned up once. The chain has TRBV20-1 and TRBJ2-2; the D gene could be TRBD1 or TRBD2 (5 bases each). Germline V gene lookup returns CDR1 DFQATT and CDR2 SNEGSKA (reference sequence). The CDR3 is made up of 15 amino acids. Trimming took off 3 bases at V and 7 bases at J, with 18 bases between the two ends. This chain's CDR3 is CSASGGDLGGGELFF. CDR3 bases: TGCAGTGCTAGTGGGGGAGACTTGGGTGGCGGGGAGCTGTTTTTT.

This chain connects TRBV23-1 to TRBJ1-5, with D unclear. TRBV23-1 is sorted into the ORF group, with uncertain function. Trimming cost V 2 bases and J 1 base, with 9 bases left between them. This CDR3 contains 15 residues. CDR3 protein: CASSQIGKSNQPQHF. The CDR3 DNA follows: TGCGCCAGCAGTCAAATCGGAAAAAGCAATCAGCCCCAGCATTTT.

This clone appeared a few times. This chain joins TRBV19 and TRBJ2-7; perhaps TRBD2 as D (5 bases). Germline V CDR1 and CDR2: LNHDA, SQIVND (reference sequence). The CDR3 totals 13 residues. The V end was cut by 1 base, the J end by 7 bases, with 11 bases between. The CDR3 DNA follows: TGTGCCAGTAGTATAGCCGGGGTGAGGGAGCAGTACTTC. Amino acid sequence: CASSIAGVREQYF.

The V gene is TRBV6-5, the J gene TRBJ2-2; D call uncertain. The CDR3 is made up of 13 amino acids. The germline V gene encodes CDR1 MNHEY and CDR2 SVGAGI. Trimming left V 6 bases short and J 6 bases short, with 11 bases between. CDR3 loop: CASSIGVPGELFF. The CDR3 bases are TGTGCCAGCAGCATCGGTGTACCCGGGGAGCTGTTTTTT.

V is TRBV3-1 (or the pseudogene TRBV3-2) and J is TRBJ1-5; the D is unclear. Trimming took 0 bases from V and 4 from J, leaving 7 bases between them. This CDR3 contains 14 residues. Germline CDR1 is LGHDT and CDR2 is YNNKEL (reference sequence). The CDR3 sequence is CASSQDGANQPQHF. CDR3 nucleotides: TGTGCCAGCAGCCAAGATGGTGCGAATCAGCCCCAGCATTTT.

J is TRBJ1-2 and V is TRBV19; D is unclear. V dropped 6 bases and J dropped 10 bases, with 18 bases sitting between them. Germline CDR1 reads LNHDA; CDR2 reads SQIVND (reference sequence). This CDR3 region has 13 residues. The CDR3 DNA is TGTGCCAGTAGCCCGACAAGGGCGACCCCCTACACCTTC. It translates to CASSPTRATPYTF.

V gene TRBV30 combines with J gene TRBJ1-6; TRBD1 matches 7 bases. The CDR3 sequence is 14 residues long. V dropped 1 base and J dropped 7; count of bases not matched to a gene: 4. Germline V CDR1 and CDR2: GTSNPN, SVGIG (reference sequence). The chain's CDR3 is CAWSGDSPNSPLHF. CDR3 DNA sequence: TGTGCCTGGAGTGGGGACAGCCCGAATTCACCCCTCCACTTT.

The genes are TRBV7-9 and TRBJ2-3; D is uncertain. This CDR3 spans 14 amino acids. The germline V gene has CDR1 SEHNR and CDR2 FQNEAQ (reference sequence). The V and J ends lost 1 base and 4 bases respectively, with 9 bases between them. CDR3 DNA: TGTGCCAGCAGCTTAGGTGCCTCTTCAGATACGCAGTATTTT. As protein: CASSLGASSDTQYF.